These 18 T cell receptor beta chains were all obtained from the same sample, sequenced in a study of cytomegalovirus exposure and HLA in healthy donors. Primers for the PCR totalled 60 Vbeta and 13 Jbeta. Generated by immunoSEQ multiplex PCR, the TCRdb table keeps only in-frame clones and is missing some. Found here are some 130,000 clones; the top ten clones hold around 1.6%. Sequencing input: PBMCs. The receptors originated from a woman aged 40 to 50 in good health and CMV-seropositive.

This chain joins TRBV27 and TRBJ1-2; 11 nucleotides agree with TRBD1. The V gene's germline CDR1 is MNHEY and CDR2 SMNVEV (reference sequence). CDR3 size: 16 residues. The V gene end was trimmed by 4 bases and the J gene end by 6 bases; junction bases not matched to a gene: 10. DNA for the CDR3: TGTGCCAGCAGTTCCGAGTTGGACAGGGGGCAAAATGGCTACACCTTC. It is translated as CASSSELDRGQNGYTF.

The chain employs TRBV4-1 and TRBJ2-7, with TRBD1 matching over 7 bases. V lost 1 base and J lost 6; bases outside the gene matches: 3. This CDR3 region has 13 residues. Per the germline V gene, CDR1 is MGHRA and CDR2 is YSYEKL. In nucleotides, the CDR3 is TGCGCCAGCAGCCAAGTGGACAGGACCGAGCAGTACTTC. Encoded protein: CASSQVDRTEQYF.

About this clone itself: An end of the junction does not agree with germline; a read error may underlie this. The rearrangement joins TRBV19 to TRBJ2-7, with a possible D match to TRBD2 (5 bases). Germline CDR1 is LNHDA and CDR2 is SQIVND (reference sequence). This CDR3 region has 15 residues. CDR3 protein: CASSPGRGFGYEQCF. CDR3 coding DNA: TGTGCCAGTAGCCCAGGACGAGGGTTTGGATACGAGCAGTGCTTC.

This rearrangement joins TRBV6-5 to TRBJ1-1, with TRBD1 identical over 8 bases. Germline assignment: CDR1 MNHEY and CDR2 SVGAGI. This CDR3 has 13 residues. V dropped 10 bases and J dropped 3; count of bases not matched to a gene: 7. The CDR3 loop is CAIRDRRDTEAFF. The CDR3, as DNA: TGTGCCATCAGGGACAGGAGGGACACTGAAGCTTTCTTT.

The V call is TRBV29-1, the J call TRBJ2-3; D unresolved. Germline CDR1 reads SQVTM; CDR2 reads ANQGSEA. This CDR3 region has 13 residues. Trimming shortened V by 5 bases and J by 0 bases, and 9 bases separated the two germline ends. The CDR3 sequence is CSVCLSSTDTQYF. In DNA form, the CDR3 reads TGCAGCGTTTGCCTCAGTAGCACAGATACGCAGTATTTT.

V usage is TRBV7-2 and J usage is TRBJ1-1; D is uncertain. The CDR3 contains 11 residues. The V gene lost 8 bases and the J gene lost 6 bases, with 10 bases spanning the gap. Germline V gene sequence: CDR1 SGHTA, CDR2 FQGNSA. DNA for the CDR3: TGTGCCAGCGGAAGGAGGGCTGAAGCTTTCTTT. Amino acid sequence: CASGRRAEAFF. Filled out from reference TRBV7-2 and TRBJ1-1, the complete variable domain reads GAGVSQSPSNKVTEKGKDVELRCDPISGHTALYWYRQSLGQGLEFLIYFQGNSAPDKSGLPSDRFSAERTGGSVSTLTIQRTQQEDSAVYLCASGRRAEAFFGQGTRLTVV.

The chain's CDR3 is CASSEVANRAGDEQYF. Here the CDR3 DNA reads TGTGCCAGCAGTGAAGTAGCGAACAGGGCAGGCGACGAGCAGTACTTC. The chain couples TRBV2 to TRBJ2-7, with D possibly TRBD1 on 6 matching bases. Per the germline V gene, CDR1 is SNHLY and CDR2 is FYNNEI. The CDR3 is 16 residues long. Between the trimmed V and J ends, which lost 1 base and 5 bases, there was a span of 18 bases.

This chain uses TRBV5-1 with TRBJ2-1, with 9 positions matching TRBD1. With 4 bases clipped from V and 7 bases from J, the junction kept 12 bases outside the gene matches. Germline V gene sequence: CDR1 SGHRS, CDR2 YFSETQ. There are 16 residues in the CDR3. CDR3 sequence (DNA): TGCGCCAGCAGCATCGACCGGGACAGGGATGTGAATGAGCAGTTCTTC. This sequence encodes CASSIDRDRDVNEQFF.

CDR3 protein: CASSKRADSYEQYF. CDR3 nucleotides: TGTGCCAGTAGTAAGAGGGCCGACTCCTACGAGCAGTACTTC. The rearrangement joins TRBV19 to TRBJ2-7, with D perhaps TRBD2 (5 bases). Germline lookup yields CDR1 LNHDA and CDR2 SQIVND (reference sequence). This CDR3 contains 14 residues. V lost 4 bases and J lost 0, with 10 bases in between. The full variable domain, with the rest looked up from reference TRBV19 and TRBJ2-7, is DGGITQSPKYLFRKEGQNVTLSCEQNLNHDAMYWYRQDPGQGLRLIYYSQIVNDFQKGDIAEGYSVSREKKESFPLTVTSAQKNPTAFYLCASSKRADSYEQYFGPGTRLTVT.

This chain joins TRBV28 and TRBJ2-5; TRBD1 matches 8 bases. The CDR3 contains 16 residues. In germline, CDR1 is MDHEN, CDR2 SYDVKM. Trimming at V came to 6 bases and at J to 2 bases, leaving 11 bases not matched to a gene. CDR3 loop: CASSPFGQGKQETQYF. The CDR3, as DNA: TGTGCCAGCAGCCCCTTCGGACAGGGTAAACAAGAGACCCAGTACTTC.

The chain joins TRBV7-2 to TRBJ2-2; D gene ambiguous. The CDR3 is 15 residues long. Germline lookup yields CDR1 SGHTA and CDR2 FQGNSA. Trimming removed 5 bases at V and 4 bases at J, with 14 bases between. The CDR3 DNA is TGTGCCAGCAGCCCTCCGGGTCTCCCCACCGGGGAGCTGTTTTTT. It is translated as CASSPPGLPTGELFF. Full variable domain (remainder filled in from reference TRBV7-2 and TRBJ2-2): GAGVSQSPSNKVTEKGKDVELRCDPISGHTALYWYRQSLGQGLEFLIYFQGNSAPDKSGLPSDRFSAERTGGSVSTLTIQRTQQEDSAVYLCASSPPGLPTGELFFGEGSRLTVL.

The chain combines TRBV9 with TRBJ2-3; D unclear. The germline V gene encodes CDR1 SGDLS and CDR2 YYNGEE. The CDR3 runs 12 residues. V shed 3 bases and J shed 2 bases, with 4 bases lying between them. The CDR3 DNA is TGTGCCAGCAGCGCAATCACAGATACGCAGTATTTT. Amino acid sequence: CASSAITDTQYF.

The CDR3 reads CASSDKLAGAYEQYF. In nucleotides, the CDR3 is TGTGCCAGCAGTGATAAACTAGCGGGAGCTTACGAGCAGTACTTC. The V gene is TRBV6-6, the J gene TRBJ2-7; 11 nucleotides line up with TRBD2. CDR1 and CDR2 (germline): MNHNY, SVGAGI (reference sequence). The trim removed 5 bases at V and 4 bases at J, leaving 7 bases unmatched. The CDR3 runs 15 residues.

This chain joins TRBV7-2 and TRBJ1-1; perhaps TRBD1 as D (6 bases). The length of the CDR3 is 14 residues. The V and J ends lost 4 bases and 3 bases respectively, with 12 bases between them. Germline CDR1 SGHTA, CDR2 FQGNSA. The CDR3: CASSYTPGDTEAFF. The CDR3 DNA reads TGTGCCAGCAGCTACACGCCAGGGGACACTGAAGCTTTCTTT.

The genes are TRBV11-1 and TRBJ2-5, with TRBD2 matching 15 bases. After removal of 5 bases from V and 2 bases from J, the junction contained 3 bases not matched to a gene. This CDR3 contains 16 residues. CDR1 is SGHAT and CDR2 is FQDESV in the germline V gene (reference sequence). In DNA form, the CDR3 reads TGTGCCAGCAGCGGGACTAGCGGGAGGCTTCAAGAGACCCAGTACTTC. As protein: CASSGTSGRLQETQYF. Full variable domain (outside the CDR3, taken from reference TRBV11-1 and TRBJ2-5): EAEVAQSPRYKITEKSQAVAFWCDPISGHATLYWYRQILGQGPELLVQFQDESVVDDSQLPKDRFSAERLKGVDSTLKIQPAELGDSAMYLCASSGTSGRLQETQYFGPGTRLLVL.

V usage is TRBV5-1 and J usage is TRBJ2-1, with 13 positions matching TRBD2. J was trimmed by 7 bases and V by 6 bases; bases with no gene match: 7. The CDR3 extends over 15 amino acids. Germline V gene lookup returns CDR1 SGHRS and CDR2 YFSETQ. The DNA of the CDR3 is TGCGCCAGCACCAAACTAGCGGGAGGGCCTAATGAGCAGTTCTTC. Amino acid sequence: CASTKLAGGPNEQFF.

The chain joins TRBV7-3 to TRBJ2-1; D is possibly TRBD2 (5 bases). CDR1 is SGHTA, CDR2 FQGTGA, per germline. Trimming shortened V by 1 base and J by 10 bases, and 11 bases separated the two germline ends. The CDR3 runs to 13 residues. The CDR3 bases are TGTGCCAGCAGCTTAATTCCCAGCGGCGAGCAGTTCTTC. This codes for CASSLIPSGEQFF.

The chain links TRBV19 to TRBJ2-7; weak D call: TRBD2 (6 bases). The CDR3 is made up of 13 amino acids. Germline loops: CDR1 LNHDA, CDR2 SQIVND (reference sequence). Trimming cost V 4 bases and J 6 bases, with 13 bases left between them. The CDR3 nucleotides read TGTGCCAGTAGTACTAGACTAGTCGGCGAGCAGTACTTC. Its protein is CASSTRLVGEQYF.